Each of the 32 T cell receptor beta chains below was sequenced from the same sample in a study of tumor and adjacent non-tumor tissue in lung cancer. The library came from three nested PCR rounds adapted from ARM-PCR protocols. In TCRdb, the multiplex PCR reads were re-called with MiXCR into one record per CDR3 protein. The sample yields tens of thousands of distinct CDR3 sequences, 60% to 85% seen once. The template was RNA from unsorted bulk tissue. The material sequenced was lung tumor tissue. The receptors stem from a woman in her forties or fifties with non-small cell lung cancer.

CDR3 sequence reads: CASSPTPGLGGASGTDTQYF. CDR3 in DNA: TGTGCCAGCAGTCCTACTCCGGGACTAGGGGGAGCGTCTGGCACAGATACGCAGTATTTT. V usage is TRBV4-2 and J usage is TRBJ2-3; 8 bases are a match to TRBD2. Germline values: CDR1 LGHNA, CDR2 YNFKEQ. The trim removed 6 bases at V and 1 base at J, leaving 21 bases unmatched. The CDR3 runs 20 residues.

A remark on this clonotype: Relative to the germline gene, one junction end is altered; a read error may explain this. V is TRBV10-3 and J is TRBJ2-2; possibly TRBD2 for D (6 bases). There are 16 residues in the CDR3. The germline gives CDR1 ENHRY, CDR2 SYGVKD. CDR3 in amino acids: CTIKAGCPGNTVELFF. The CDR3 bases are TGTACCATCAAGGCGGGATGCCCCGGGAACACCGTGGAGCTGTTTTTT.

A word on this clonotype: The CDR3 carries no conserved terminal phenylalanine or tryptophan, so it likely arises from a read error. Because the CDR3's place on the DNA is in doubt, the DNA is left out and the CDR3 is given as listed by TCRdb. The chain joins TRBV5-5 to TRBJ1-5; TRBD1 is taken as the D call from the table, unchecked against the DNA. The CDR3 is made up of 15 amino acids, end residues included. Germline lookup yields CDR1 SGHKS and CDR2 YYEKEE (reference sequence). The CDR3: CASSVNPDWNQPQHY.

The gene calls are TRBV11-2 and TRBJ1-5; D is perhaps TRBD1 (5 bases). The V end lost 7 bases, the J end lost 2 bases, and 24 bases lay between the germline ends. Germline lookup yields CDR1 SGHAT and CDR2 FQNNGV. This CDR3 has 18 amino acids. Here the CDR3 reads CASNSRRDRGLGNQPQHF. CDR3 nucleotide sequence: TGTGCCAGCAACTCCCGCCGGGATAGGGGTCTCGGCAATCAGCCCCAGCATTTT.

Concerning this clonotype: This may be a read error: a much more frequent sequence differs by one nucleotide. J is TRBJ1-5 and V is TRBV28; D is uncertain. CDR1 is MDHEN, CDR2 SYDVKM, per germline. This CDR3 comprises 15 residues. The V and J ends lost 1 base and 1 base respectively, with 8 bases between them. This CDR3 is CASSLSLGSNQPQHF. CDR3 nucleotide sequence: TGTGCCAGCAGTTTATCCCTGGGAAGCAATCAGCCCCAGCATTTT.

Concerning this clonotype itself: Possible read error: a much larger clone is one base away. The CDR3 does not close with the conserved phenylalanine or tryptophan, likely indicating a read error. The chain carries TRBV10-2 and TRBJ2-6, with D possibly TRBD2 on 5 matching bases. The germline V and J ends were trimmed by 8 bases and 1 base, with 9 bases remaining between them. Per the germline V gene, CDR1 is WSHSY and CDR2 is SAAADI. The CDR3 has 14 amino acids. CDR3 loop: CASRGGSGANVLTL. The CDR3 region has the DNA TGCGCCAGCCGTGGAGGATCTGGGGCCAACGTCCTGACTCTC.

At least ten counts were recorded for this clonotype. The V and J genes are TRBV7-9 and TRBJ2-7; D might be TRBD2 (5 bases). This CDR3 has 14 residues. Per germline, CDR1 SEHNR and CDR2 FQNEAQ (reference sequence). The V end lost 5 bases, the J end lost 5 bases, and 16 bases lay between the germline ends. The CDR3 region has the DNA TGTGCCAGCAGCAGAACTAGGGAAAGGAACGAGCAGTACTTC. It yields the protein CASSRTRERNEQYF.

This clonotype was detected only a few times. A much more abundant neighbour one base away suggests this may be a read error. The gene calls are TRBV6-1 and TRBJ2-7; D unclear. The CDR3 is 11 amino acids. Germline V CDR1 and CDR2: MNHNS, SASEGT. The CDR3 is CVSSGQVEQYF. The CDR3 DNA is TGTGTCAGCAGTGGCCAGGTCGAGCAGTACTTC.

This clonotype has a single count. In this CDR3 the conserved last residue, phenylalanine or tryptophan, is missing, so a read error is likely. In DNA form, the CDR3 reads TGCAGCGTTTTTACGGACTCCTACGAACAGTACCTC. Translation gives CSVFTDSYEQYL. The gene calls are TRBV29-1 and TRBJ2-7; weak D call: TRBD2 (5 bases). Germline lookup yields CDR1 SQVTM and CDR2 ANQGSEA. The CDR3 covers 12 residues.

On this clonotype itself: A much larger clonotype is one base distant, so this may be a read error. CDR3 nucleotide sequence: TGCAGTGCTTGGAGGATTCAGGCCGGGGAGCTGTTTTTT. Translating it yields CSAWRIQAGELFF. The chain carries TRBV20-1 and TRBJ2-2; D is possibly TRBD2 (5 bases). Looked up from germline, CDR1 is DFQATT and CDR2 is SNEGSKA (reference sequence). The CDR3 is 13 residues long. The V end was cut by 5 bases, the J end by 6 bases, with 13 bases between.

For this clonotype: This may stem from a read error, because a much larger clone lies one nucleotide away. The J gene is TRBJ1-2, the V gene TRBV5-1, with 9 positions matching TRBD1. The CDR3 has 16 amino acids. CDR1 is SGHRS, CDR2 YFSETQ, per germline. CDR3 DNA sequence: TGCGCCAACAGCTTGGTGGACAGGGGAGGCCCTTTGGGCTACACCTTC. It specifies CANSLVDRGGPLGYTF.

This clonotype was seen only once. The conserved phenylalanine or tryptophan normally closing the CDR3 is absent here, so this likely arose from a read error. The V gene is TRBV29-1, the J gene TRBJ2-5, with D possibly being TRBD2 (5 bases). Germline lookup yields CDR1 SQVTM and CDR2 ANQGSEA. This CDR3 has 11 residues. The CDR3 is CSVNSEETQYS. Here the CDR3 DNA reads TGTAGCGTCAACAGTGAAGAGACCCAGTACTCC.

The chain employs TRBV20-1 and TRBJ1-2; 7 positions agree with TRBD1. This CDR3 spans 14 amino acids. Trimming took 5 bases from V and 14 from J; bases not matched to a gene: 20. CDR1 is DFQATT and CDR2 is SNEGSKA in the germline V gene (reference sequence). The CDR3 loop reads CSAPPDRAMGGHTF. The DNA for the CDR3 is TGCAGTGCTCCGCCCGACAGGGCTATGGGTGGCCATACCTTC.

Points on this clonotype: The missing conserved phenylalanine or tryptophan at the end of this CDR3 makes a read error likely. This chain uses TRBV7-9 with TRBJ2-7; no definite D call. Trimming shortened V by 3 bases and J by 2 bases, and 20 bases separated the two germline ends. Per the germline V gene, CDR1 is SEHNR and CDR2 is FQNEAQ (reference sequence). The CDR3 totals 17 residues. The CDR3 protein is CASSFWQMFGDAYEQYL. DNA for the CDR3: TGTGCCAGCAGCTTTTGGCAGATGTTCGGTGACGCCTACGAGCAGTACCTC.

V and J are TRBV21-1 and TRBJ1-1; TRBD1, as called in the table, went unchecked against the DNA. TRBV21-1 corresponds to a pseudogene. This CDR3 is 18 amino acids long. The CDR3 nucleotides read TGTGCAGCAGCAAAAAAAAGGGACAGAGGTATGGGGGACACTGAAGCTTTCTTT. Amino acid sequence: CAAAKKRDRGMGDTEAFF.

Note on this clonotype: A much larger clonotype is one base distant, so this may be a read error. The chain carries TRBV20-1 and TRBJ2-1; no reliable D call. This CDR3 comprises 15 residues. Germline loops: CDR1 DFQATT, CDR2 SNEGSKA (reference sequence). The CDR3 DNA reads TGCAGTGCTGGAGACGGCGGATTGTCCTACAATGAGCAGTTCTTC. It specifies CSAGDGGLSYNEQFF.

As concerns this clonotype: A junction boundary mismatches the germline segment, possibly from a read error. In DNA, the CDR3 is TGTGCCACAGGCCGGGGACTAGCGTCCCACGAGCAGTATTTC. It specifies CATGRGLASHEQYF. This rearrangement joins TRBV10-3 to TRBJ2-7, with TRBD2 identical over 10 bases. This CDR3 spans 14 amino acids. CDR1 and CDR2 (germline): ENHRY, SYGVKD.

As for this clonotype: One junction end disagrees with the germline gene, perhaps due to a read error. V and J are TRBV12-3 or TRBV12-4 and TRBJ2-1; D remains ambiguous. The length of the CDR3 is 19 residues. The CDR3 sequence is CACSSYRIVMDSSYDEQFF. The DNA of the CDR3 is TGTGCCTGCAGTTCCTATAGGATCGTGATGGATAGCTCCTACGATGAGCAGTTCTTC.

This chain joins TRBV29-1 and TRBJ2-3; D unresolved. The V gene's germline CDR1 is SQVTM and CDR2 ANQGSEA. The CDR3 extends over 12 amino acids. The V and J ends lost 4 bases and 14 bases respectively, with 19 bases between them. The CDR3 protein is CSVVSDTNMRYF. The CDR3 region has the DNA TGCAGCGTTGTTTCAGACACAAATATGCGGTATTTT.

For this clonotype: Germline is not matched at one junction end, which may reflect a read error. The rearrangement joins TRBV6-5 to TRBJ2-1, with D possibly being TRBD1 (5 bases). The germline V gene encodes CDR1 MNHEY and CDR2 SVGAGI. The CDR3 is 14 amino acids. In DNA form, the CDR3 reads TGTGCCAGCGGTTACGGCGGACACTACAATGAGCAGTCCTTT. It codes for CASGYGGHYNEQSF.

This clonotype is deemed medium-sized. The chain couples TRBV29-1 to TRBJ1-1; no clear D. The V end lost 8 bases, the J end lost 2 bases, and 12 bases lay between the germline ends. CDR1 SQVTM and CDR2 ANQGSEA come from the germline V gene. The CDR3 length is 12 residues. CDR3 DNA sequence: TGCAGCACCGGACTGATAAACACTGAAGCTTTCTTT. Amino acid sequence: CSTGLINTEAFF.

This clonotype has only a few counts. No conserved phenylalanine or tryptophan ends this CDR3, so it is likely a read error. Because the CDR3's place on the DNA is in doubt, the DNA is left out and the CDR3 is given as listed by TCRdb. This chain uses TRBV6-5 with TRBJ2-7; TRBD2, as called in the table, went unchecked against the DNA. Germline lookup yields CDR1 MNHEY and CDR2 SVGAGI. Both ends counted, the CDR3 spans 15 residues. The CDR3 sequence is CASSPLQGPPFRQNM.

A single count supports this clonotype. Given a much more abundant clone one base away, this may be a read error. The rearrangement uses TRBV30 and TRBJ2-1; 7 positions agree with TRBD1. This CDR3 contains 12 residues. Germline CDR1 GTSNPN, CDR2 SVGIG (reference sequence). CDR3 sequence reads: CAWTLQGNEQLF. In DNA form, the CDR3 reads TGTGCCTGGACGCTACAGGGGAATGAGCAGTTATTC.

CDR3 region: CASSYGRHGADTQYF. The CDR3 DNA reads TGTGCCAGCAGTTACGGGAGACACGGGGCAGATACGCAGTATTTT. The chain has TRBV6-2 or TRBV6-3 and TRBJ2-3, with D maybe TRBD2 (5 bases). Trimming took 2 bases from V and 4 from J, leaving 13 bases between them. Germline V gene sequence: CDR1 MNHEY, CDR2 SVGEGT. CDR3 length: 15 residues.

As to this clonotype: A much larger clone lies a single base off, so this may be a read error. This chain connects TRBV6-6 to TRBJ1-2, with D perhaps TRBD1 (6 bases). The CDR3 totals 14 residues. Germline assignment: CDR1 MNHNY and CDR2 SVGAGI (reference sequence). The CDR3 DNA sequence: TGTGCCAGCAGTCCTTGGACAGCTAACTATAGCTACACCTTC. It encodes CASSPWTANYSYTF.

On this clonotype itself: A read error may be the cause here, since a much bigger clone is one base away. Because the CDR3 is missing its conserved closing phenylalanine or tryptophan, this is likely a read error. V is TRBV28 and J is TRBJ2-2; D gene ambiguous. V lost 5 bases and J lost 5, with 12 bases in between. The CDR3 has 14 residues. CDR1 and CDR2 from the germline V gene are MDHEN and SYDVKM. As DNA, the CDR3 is TGTGCCAGCAGTCACCCTAGAAGTACCGGGGAGCTGTTTTCT. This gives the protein CASSHPRSTGELFS.

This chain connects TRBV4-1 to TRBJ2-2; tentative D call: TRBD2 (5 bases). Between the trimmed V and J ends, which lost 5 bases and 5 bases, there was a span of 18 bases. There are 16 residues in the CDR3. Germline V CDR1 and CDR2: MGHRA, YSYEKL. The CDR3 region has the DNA TGCGCCAGCAGCTTAGTGGGAGTTACGGGGACCGGGGAGCTGTTTTTT. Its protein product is CASSLVGVTGTGELFF.

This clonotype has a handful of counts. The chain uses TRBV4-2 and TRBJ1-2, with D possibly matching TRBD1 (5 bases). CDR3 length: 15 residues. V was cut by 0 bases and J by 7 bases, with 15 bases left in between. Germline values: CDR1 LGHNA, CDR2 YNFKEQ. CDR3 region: CASSQDAGRGRGYTF. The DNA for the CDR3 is TGTGCCAGCAGCCAAGATGCGGGGCGCGGGCGTGGCTACACCTTC.

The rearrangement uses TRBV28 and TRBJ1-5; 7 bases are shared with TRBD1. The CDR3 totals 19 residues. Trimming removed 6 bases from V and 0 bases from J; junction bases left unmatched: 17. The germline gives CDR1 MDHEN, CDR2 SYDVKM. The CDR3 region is CASSRALGQALYSNQPQHF. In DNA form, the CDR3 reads TGTGCCAGCAGCCGAGCGCTCGGACAGGCTCTTTATAGCAATCAGCCCCAGCATTTT.

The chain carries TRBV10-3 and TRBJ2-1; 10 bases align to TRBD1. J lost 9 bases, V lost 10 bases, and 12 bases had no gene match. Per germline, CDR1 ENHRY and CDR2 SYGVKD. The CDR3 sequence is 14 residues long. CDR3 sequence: CATKGGTGEREQFF. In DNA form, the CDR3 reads TGTGCCACGAAGGGCGGGACAGGGGAACGTGAGCAGTTCTTC.

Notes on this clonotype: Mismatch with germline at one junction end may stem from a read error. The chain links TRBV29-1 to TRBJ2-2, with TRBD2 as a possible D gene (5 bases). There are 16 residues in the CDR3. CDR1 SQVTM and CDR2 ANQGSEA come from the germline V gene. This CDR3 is CSVEARSERAPGELFF. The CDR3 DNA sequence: TGCAGCGTTGAAGCCCGTAGCGAGAGGGCCCCCGGGGAGTTGTTTTTT.

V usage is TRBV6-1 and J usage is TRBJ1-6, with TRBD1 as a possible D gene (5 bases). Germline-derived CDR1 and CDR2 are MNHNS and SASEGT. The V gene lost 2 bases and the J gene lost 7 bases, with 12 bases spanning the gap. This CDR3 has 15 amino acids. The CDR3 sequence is CASSETGGINSPLHF. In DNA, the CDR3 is TGTGCCAGCAGTGAAACGGGGGGAATCAATTCACCCCTCCACTTT.